This T cell receptor (beta chain) comes out of a study of blood T cells in healthy people across ages. Study findings and constraints: Lack of knowledge of donor CMV status possibly confounded expanded clonotype changes.

Deletions cut 4 bases from V and 1 base from J, with 14 bases between. The CDR3 covers 15 residues. Germline CDR1 SGHRS, CDR2 YFSETQ. A J-beta primer mix and a sample-barcoded 5' primer were used in a second PCR of roughly 6 to 11 cycles. Every sample returned 2.5 million or more CDR3-containing paired-end reads. In TCRdb, the 5' RACE reads were re-called with MiXCR into one record per CDR3 protein. Of 910,000 or so distinct CDR3 sequences listed, roughly half are singletons. With respect to this clonotype: Its antigen is unidentified.

The chain joins TRBV5-1 to TRBJ1-1; D may be TRBD1 (5 bases). This TCR derives from an older woman in good health. Material for sequencing was blood. The CDR3 protein is CASSRAGASNTEAFF. The CDR3 nucleotides read TGCGCCAGCAGCCGGGCCGGGGCCTCGAACACTGAAGCTTTCTTT.